Listed below are T cell receptor beta chains from one sample, sequenced in a study of technical replicates of blood from several donors. Assay: immunoSEQ multiplex PCR; the TCRdb copy retains only in-frame clones and omits some. The sample yields tens of thousands of clones, approximately 83% seen once. The material sequenced was PBMCs. Receptors were obtained from a human donor in good health. Some clones in this sample may be carry-over from other donors' samples. Both conserved end residues are part of each CDR3. The D gene is left open where the match is weak. Part of the rows lack a size; the others show once, few, many or a class for expanded clones.

size: -; V: TRBV2; D: -; J: TRBJ1-2; DNA: TGTGCCAGCAGTGAAAATATAGGGAGATCGCCTGGCTACACCTTC; CDR3: CASSENIGRSPGYTF
size: -; V: TRBV2; D: -; J: TRBJ1-5; DNA: TGTGCCAGCAGTGAAAGCTCCAGGGTTCAGCCCCAGCATTTT; CDR3: CASSESSRVQPQHF
size: -; V: TRBV2; D: TRBD1; J: TRBJ1-5; DNA: TGTGCCAGCATGTGGGACAGGGGTAATCAGCCCCAGCATTTT; CDR3: CASMWDRGNQPQHF
size: -; V: TRBV4-1; D: -; J: TRBJ2-3; DNA: TGCGCCAGCAGCCACCACTATTCGACAGATACGCAGTATTTT; CDR3: CASSHHYSTDTQYF
size: -; V: TRBV19; D: TRBD1; J: TRBJ1-5; DNA: TGTGCCAGTAGTATAGGGACAGGGGGCAATCAGCCCCAGCATTTT; CDR3: CASSIGTGGNQPQHF
size: once; V: TRBV7-3; D: TRBD2; J: TRBJ2-3; DNA: TGTGCCAGCAGCACAAGGATCAGCGGGGGGGGCACAGATACGCAGTATTTT; CDR3: CASSTRISGGGTDTQYF
size: -; V: TRBV6-1; D: -; J: TRBJ1-2; DNA: TGTGCCAGCAGTGCGATTGCGGGGGGATCCCGCGCCTTC; CDR3: CASSAIAGGSRAF
size: -; V: TRBV2; D: TRBD1; J: TRBJ1-2; DNA: TGTGCCAGCCAGATACAGGGACAGGGAGGCTACACCTTC; CDR3: CASQIQGQGGYTF
size: few; V: TRBV6-1; D: -; J: TRBJ1-2; DNA: TGTGCCAGCATCTTGGGACCGGCGGGGGTGTATGGCTACACCTTC; CDR3: CASILGPAGVYGYTF
size: -; V: TRBV7-2; D: -; J: TRBJ2-2; DNA: TGTGCCAGCAGCTTAAGCAGGGATATGGGGGAGCTGTTTTTT; CDR3: CASSLSRDMGELFF
size: -; V: TRBV19; D: -; J: TRBJ1-5; DNA: TGTGCCAGTGGCAGCGGAGGGACTCAGCCCCAGCATTTT; CDR3: CASGSGGTQPQHF
size: few; V: TRBV7-8; D: TRBD1; J: TRBJ1-1; DNA: TGTGCCAGCAGCTCCTACACAGGGGGCTTCACTGAAGCTTTCTTT; CDR3: CASSSYTGGFTEAFF
size: -; V: TRBV19; D: TRBD1; J: TRBJ2-7; DNA: TGTGCCAGTAGTGGACAGGTGAGCTCCTACGAGCAGTACTTC; CDR3: CASSGQVSSYEQYF
size: -; V: TRBV5-1; D: -; J: TRBJ2-5; DNA: TGCGCCAGCAGCCCGACTAGTTTGGAGACCCAGTACTTC; CDR3: CASSPTSLETQYF
size: -; V: TRBV5-1; D: -; J: TRBJ1-2; DNA: TGCGCCAGCAGCCCAACCGACAGTGACTACACCTTC; CDR3: CASSPTDSDYTF
size: -; V: TRBV7-9; D: -; J: TRBJ2-5; DNA: TGTGCCAGCAGCCCCCCCGGGACACACCAAGAGACCCAGTACTTC; CDR3: CASSPPGTHQETQYF
size: -; V: TRBV15; D: -; J: TRBJ1-5; DNA: TGTGCCACCAGCAGAGAATCGGGGACTTACAATCAGCCCCAGCATTTT; CDR3: CATSRESGTYNQPQHF
size: -; V: TRBV7-2; D: -; J: TRBJ2-7; DNA: TGTGCCAGCAGCACGCCCGGGGGTGGGTACTACGAGCAGTACTTC; CDR3: CASSTPGGGYYEQYF
size: many; V: TRBV6-1; D: -; J: TRBJ1-2; DNA: TGTGCCAGCAGTGAAAGAAGCAGGTCTGGCTACACCTTC; CDR3: CASSERSRSGYTF
size: -; V: TRBV25-1; D: -; J: TRBJ1-3; DNA: TGTGCCAGCAGTGAATCGAGGGACTACTCTGGAAACACCATATATTTT; CDR3: CASSESRDYSGNTIYF
size: -; V: TRBV19; D: TRBD1; J: TRBJ1-5; DNA: TGTGCCAGTAGTATCGGAACAGGGGGCAATCAGCCCCAGCATTTT; CDR3: CASSIGTGGNQPQHF
size: -; V: TRBV25-1; D: TRBD1; J: TRBJ1-2; DNA: TGTGCCAGCAGCCCCCCGATGACAGGGGCCGGTGGCTACACCTTC; CDR3: CASSPPMTGAGGYTF
size: -; V: TRBV11-3; D: TRBD2; J: TRBJ2-2; DNA: TGTGCCAGCAGCGTCACTAGCGGGTTGAACACCGGGGAGCTGTTTTTT; CDR3: CASSVTSGLNTGELFF
size: -; V: TRBV7-2; D: -; J: TRBJ1-6; DNA: TGTGCCAGCAGCCGAACCAAGGGGCCCCTCCACTTT; CDR3: CASSRTKGPLHF
size: -; V: TRBV7-2; D: TRBD2; J: TRBJ2-7; DNA: TGTGCCAGCAGCGCCACGACTAGCGGGAGTATGCAGTACTTC; CDR3: CASSATTSGSMQYF
size: -; V: TRBV20-1; D: -; J: TRBJ2-5; DNA: TGCAGTGCTAGTCTGTCCGAGACCCAGTACTTC; CDR3: CSASLSETQYF
size: many; V: TRBV7-2; D: -; J: TRBJ2-3; DNA: TGTGCCAGCAGCTCTTCCTCGGGAGGGGGCGACGCAGATACGCAGTATTTT; CDR3: CASSSSSGGGDADTQYF
size: -; V: TRBV15; D: TRBD1; J: TRBJ2-5; DNA: TGTGCCATCTCAGGGGGCTTGGTGGAGACCCAGTACTTC; CDR3: CAISGGLVETQYF
size: -; V: TRBV5-1; D: TRBD2; J: TRBJ2-7; DNA: TGCGCCAGCAGACCGGGACTAGCGGGCCGCTACGAGCAGTACTTC; CDR3: CASRPGLAGRYEQYF
size: few; V: TRBV7-9; D: -; J: TRBJ1-6; DNA: TGTGCCAGCAGCCACTCCGATGGTACCCTCCACTTT; CDR3: CASSHSDGTLHF
size: -; V: TRBV5-5; D: TRBD1; J: TRBJ2-5; DNA: TGTGCCAGCAGCTACCCTTCGGGACAGGGGGTTTCGGAGACCCAGTACTTC; CDR3: CASSYPSGQGVSETQYF
size: -; V: TRBV5-1; D: TRBD2; J: TRBJ2-7; DNA: TGCGCCAGCAGCTTGCTTAAACTAGCGGGCCGAACCTACGAGCAGTACTTC; CDR3: CASSLLKLAGRTYEQYF
size: once; V: TRBV9; D: -; J: TRBJ2-5; DNA: TGTGCCAGCAGCGTAGATTCCGGGGAGACCCAGTACTTC; CDR3: CASSVDSGETQYF
size: -; V: TRBV7-8; D: -; J: TRBJ1-1; DNA: TGTGCCAGCAGTTCTCGAGTGCAGGGGTCTGAAGCTTTCTTT; CDR3: CASSSRVQGSEAFF
size: -; V: TRBV29-1; D: -; J: TRBJ1-1; DNA: TGCAGCGTGCTCGCTAACAGGGCGAACACTGAAGCTTTCTTT; CDR3: CSVLANRANTEAFF
size: -; V: TRBV6-5; D: -; J: TRBJ1-6; DNA: TGTGCCGCGGGGGGCAGCCCCTTCAATTCACCCCTCCACTTT; CDR3: CAAGGSPFNSPLHF
size: -; V: TRBV5-8; D: TRBD1; J: TRBJ2-5; DNA: TGTGCCAGCAGCCTTGGGACAGTCGGGGAGACCCAGTACTTC; CDR3: CASSLGTVGETQYF
size: -; V: TRBV6-5; D: TRBD2; J: TRBJ2-7; DNA: TGTGCCAGCAGTTCCGCTACTAGCGGGGGTACGTGGCAGTACTTC; CDR3: CASSSATSGGTWQYF
size: -; V: TRBV18; D: -; J: TRBJ1-1; DNA: TGTGCCAGCTCACTCCCTAGACAGGCTGGGAACACTGAAGCTTTCTTT; CDR3: CASSLPRQAGNTEAFF
size: -; V: TRBV5-1; D: -; J: TRBJ1-3; DNA: TGCGCCAGCAGCTCCGGGAGGGGGACCATATATTTT; CDR3: CASSSGRGTIYF
size: -; V: TRBV12-5; D: TRBD2; J: TRBJ2-7; DNA: TGTGCTAGTGGTACATATCTAGCGGGAAAAGACGAGCAGTACTTC; CDR3: CASGTYLAGKDEQYF
size: -; V: TRBV6-4; D: -; J: TRBJ2-3; DNA: TGTGCCAGCAGTGCTGAACTCCACACAGATACGCAGTATTTT; CDR3: CASSAELHTDTQYF
size: -; V: TRBV5-4; D: -; J: TRBJ2-7; DNA: TGTGCCAGCAGCTTTCCAGGGGTACCCTCCTACGAGCAGTACTTC; CDR3: CASSFPGVPSYEQYF
size: few; V: TRBV7-2; D: TRBD1; J: TRBJ1-2; DNA: TGTGCCAGCAGCGCGTCCTCGGACAGGGCGTATGGCTACACCTTC; CDR3: CASSASSDRAYGYTF
size: -; V: TRBV14; D: TRBD1; J: TRBJ1-6; DNA: TGTGCCAGCAGCCACGTGGACAGGGATTCGACACCCCTCCACTTT; CDR3: CASSHVDRDSTPLHF
size: -; V: TRBV11-3; D: -; J: TRBJ2-2; DNA: TGTGCCAGCAGCTTAGCTAGCACCGGGGAGCTGTTTTTT; CDR3: CASSLASTGELFF
size: once; V: TRBV7-2; D: TRBD1; J: TRBJ2-7; DNA: TGTGCCAGCAGCCAGTGGGACAGAGCCTACGAGCAGTACTTC; CDR3: CASSQWDRAYEQYF
size: -; V: TRBV30; D: TRBD1; J: TRBJ2-3; DNA: TGTGCCTGGAGAGTGGGCAGGGGGTTCGGAGGCACAGATACGCAGTATTTT; CDR3: CAWRVGRGFGGTDTQYF
size: -; V: TRBV30; D: -; J: TRBJ1-3; DNA: TGTGCCTGGAGTGTGGGGGGGACTGGAAACACCATATATTTT; CDR3: CAWSVGGTGNTIYF
size: -; V: TRBV15; D: -; J: TRBJ2-7; DNA: TGTGCCACCAGCAGGAGGGCTGATGGCGAGCAGTACTTC; CDR3: CATSRRADGEQYF
size: few; V: TRBV6-5; D: -; J: TRBJ1-6; DNA: TGTGCCAGCAGTTACTTCAGGGTAGGGAATTCACCCCTCCACTTT; CDR3: CASSYFRVGNSPLHF
size: -; V: TRBV18; D: -; J: TRBJ1-3; DNA: TGTGCCAGCTCCCCGGGGGGGGTTGGGTCTGGAAACACCATATATTTT; CDR3: CASSPGGVGSGNTIYF
size: many; V: TRBV19; D: TRBD1; J: TRBJ1-6; DNA: TGTGCCAGTCAGGGGGAATTTGTATCTTCACCCCTCCACTTT; CDR3: CASQGEFVSSPLHF
size: -; V: TRBV30; D: -; J: TRBJ1-2; DNA: TGTGCCTGGAGTAAGGCCAGGGGATATGGCTACACCTTC; CDR3: CAWSKARGYGYTF
size: -; V: TRBV6-5; D: -; J: TRBJ1-1; DNA: TGTGCCAGCAGTTACGGGGGGACTGAAGCTTTCTTT; CDR3: CASSYGGTEAFF